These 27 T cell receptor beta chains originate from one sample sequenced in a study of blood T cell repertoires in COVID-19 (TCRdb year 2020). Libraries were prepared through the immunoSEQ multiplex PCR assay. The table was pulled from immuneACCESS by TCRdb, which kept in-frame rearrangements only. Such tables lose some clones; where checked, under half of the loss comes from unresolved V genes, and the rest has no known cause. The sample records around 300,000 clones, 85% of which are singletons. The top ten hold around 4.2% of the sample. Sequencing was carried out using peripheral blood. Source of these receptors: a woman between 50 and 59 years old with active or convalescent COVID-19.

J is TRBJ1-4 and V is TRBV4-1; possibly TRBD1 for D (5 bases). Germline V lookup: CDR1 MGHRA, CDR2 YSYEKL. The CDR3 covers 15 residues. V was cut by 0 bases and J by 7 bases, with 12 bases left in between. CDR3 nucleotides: TGCGCCAGCAGCCAAGATTTTACAGGCAGTGAAAAACTGTTTTTT. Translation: CASSQDFTGSEKLFF.

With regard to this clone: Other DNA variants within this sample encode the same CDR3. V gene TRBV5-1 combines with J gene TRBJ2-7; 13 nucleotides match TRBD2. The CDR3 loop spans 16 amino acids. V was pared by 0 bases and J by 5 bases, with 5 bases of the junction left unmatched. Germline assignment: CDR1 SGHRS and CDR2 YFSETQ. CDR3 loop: CASSLEGTSGIDEQYF. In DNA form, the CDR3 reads TGCGCCAGCAGCTTGGAAGGGACTAGCGGGATCGACGAGCAGTACTTC. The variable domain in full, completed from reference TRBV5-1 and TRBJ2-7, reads KAGVTQTPRYLIKTRGQQVTLSCSPISGHRSVSWYQQTPGQGLQFLFEYFSETQRNKGNFPGRFSGRQFSNSRSEMNVSTLELGDSALYLCASSLEGTSGIDEQYFGPGTRLTVT.

The CDR3 DNA is TGTGCCACCAGACTTGGGCTGGGGCAGGAGAACACTGAAGCTTTCTTT. Its translation: CATRLGLGQENTEAFF. The chain has TRBV15 and TRBJ1-1; TRBD1 is a possible D gene (5 bases). The germline gives CDR1 LNHNV, CDR2 YYDKDF (reference sequence). V was clipped by 6 bases and J by 1 base, with 18 bases between them. This CDR3 region has 16 residues.

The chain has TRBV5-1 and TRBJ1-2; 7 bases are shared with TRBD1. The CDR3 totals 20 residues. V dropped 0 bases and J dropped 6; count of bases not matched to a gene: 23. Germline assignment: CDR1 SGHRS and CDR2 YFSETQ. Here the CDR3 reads CASSLERRGRFEGHKDGYTF. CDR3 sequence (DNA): TGCGCCAGCAGCTTGGAGAGGAGGGGGCGCTTCGAGGGACATAAGGATGGCTACACCTTC. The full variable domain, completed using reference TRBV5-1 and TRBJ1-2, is KAGVTQTPRYLIKTRGQQVTLSCSPISGHRSVSWYQQTPGQGLQFLFEYFSETQRNKGNFPGRFSGRQFSNSRSEMNVSTLELGDSALYLCASSLERRGRFEGHKDGYTFGSGTRLTVV.

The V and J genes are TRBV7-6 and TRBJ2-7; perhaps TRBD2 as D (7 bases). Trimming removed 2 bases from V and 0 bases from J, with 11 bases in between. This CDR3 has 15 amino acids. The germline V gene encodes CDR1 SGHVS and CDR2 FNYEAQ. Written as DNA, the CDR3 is TGTGCCAGCAGCTTAAGGCGGGGGCGCTCCTACGAGCAGTACTTC. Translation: CASSLRRGRSYEQYF.

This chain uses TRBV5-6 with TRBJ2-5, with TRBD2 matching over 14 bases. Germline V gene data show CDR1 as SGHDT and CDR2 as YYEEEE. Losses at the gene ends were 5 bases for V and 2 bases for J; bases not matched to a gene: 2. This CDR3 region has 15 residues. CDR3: CASSRLAGGQETQYF. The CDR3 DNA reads TGTGCCAGCAGTCGACTAGCGGGAGGGCAAGAGACCCAGTACTTC.

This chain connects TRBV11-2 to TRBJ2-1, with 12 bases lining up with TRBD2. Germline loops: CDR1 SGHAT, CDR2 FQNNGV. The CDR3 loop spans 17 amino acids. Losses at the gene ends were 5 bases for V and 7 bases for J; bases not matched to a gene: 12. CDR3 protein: CASSQTASGRVFNEQFF. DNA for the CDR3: TGTGCCAGCAGCCAGACAGCTAGCGGGAGGGTGTTTAATGAGCAGTTCTTC.

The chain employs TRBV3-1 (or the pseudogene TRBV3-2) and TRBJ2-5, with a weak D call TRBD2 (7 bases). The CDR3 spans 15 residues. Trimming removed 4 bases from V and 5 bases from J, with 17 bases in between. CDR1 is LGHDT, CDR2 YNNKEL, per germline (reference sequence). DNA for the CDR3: TGTGCCAGCAGCCTTAGAGGGGGGGCCGGGGAGACCCAGTACTTC. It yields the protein CASSLRGGAGETQYF.

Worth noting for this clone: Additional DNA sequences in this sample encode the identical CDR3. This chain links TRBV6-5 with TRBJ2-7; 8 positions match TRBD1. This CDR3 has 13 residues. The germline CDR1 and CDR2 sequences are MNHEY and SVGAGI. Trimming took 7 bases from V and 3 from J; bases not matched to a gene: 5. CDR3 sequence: CASNPGGFYEQYF. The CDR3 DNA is TGTGCCAGCAATCCAGGGGGCTTCTACGAGCAGTACTTC.

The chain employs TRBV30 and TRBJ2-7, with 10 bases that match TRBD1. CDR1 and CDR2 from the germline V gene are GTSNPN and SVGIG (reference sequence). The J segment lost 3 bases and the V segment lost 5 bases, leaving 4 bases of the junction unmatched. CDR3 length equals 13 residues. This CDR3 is CAWGGTGVYEQYF. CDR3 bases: TGTGCCTGGGGCGGGACAGGGGTCTACGAGCAGTACTTC.

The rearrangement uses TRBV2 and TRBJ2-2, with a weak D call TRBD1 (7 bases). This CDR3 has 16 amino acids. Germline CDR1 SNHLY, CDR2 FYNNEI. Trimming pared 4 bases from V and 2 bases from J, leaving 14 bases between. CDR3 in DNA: TGTGCCAGCAGTGTGGTCAGGGGGGCTAACACCGGGGAGCTGTTTTTT. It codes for CASSVVRGANTGELFF.

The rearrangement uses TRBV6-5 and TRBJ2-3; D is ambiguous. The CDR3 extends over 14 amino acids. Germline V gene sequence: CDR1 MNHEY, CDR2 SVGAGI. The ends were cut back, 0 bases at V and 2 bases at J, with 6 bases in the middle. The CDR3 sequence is CASSYSRVTDTQYF. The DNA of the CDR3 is TGTGCCAGCAGTTACTCCCGGGTCACAGATACGCAGTATTTT.

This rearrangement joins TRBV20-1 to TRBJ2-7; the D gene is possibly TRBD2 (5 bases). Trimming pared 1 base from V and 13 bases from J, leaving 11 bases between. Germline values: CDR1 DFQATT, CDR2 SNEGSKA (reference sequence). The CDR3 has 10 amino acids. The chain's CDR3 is CSARGRRPYF. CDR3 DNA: TGCAGTGCTAGAGGGAGGCGGCCCTACTTC.

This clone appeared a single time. CDR3 sequence reads: CASRPSGGSYNEQFF. In nucleotides, the CDR3 is TGTGCCAGCAGACCTAGCGGGGGCTCCTACAATGAGCAGTTCTTC. This chain joins TRBV6-5 and TRBJ2-1, with 10 positions matching TRBD2. The CDR3 has 15 amino acids. With V trimmed by 6 bases and J by 0 bases, 2 bases remained unmatched. Germline assignment: CDR1 MNHEY and CDR2 SVGAGI.

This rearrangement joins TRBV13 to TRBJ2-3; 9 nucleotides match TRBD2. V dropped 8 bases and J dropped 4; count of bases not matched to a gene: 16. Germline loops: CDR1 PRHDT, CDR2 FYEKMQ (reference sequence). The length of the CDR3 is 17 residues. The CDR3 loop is CASGLGREGRRADTQYF. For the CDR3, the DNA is TGTGCCAGCGGTCTCGGGCGGGAGGGCCGTCGGGCAGATACGCAGTATTTT.

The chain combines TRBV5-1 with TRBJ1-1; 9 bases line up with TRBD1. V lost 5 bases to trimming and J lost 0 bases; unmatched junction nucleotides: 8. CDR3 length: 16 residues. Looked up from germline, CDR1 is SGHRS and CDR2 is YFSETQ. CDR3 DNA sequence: TGCGCCAGCAGACTTGGGACAGGGATCATGAACACTGAAGCTTTCTTT. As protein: CASRLGTGIMNTEAFF.

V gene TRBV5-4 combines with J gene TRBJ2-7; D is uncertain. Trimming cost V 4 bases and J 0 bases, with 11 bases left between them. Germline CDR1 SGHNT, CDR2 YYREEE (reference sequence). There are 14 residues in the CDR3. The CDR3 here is CASSDRRSSYEQYF. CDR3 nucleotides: TGTGCCAGCAGCGACCGACGGAGCTCCTACGAGCAGTACTTC.

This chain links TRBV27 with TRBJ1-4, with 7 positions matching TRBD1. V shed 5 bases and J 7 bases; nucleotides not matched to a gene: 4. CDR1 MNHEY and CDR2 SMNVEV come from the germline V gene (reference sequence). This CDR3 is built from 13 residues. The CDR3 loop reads CASSRGQVEKLFF. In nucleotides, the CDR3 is TGTGCCAGCAGTCGCGGACAGGTTGAAAAACTGTTTTTT. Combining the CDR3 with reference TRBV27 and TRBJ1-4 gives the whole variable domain EAQVTQNPRYLITVTGKKLTVTCSQNMNHEYMSWYRQDPGLGLRQIYYSMNVEVTDKGDVPEGYKVSRKEKRNFPLILESPSPNQTSLYFCASSRGQVEKLFFGSGTQLSVL.

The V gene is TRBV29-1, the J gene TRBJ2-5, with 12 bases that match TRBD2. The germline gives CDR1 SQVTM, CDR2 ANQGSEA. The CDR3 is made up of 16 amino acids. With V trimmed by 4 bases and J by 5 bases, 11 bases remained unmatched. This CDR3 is CSVAFTSGRSWETQYF. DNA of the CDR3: TGCAGCGTTGCCTTTACTAGCGGGAGGAGCTGGGAGACCCAGTACTTC. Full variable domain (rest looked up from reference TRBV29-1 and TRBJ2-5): SAVISQKPSRDICQRGTSLTIQCQVDSQVTMMFWYRQQPGQSLTLIATANQGSEATYESGFVIDKFPISRPNLTFSTLTVSNMSPEDSSIYLCSVAFTSGRSWETQYFGPGTRLLVL.

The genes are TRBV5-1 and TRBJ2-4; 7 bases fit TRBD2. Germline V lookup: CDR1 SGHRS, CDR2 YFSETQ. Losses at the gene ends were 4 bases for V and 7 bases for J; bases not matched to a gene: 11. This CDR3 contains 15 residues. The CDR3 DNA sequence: TGCGCCAGCAGCCCTGGTGGCGGGAGCTCGAACATTCAGTACTTC. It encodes CASSPGGGSSNIQYF.

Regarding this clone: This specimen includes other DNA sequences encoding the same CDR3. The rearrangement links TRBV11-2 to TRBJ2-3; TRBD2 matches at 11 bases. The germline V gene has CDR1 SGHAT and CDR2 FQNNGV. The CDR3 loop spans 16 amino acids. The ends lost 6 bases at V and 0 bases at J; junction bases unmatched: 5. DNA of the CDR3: TGTGCCAGCAGTAGGACTAGCGGGTCTAGCACAGATACGCAGTATTTT. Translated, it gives CASSRTSGSSTDTQYF.

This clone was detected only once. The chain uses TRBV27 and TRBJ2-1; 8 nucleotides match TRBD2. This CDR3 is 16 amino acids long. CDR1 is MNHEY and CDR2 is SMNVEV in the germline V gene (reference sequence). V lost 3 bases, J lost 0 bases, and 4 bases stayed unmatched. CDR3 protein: CASSFAGGNSYNEQFF. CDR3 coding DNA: TGTGCCAGCAGTTTTGCGGGAGGTAACTCCTACAATGAGCAGTTCTTC.

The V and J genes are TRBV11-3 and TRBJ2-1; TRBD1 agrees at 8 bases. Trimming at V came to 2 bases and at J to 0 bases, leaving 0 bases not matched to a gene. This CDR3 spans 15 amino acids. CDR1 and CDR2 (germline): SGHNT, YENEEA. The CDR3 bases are TGTGCCAGCAGCTTACAGGGGGCCTCCTACAATGAGCAGTTCTTC. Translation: CASSLQGASYNEQFF.

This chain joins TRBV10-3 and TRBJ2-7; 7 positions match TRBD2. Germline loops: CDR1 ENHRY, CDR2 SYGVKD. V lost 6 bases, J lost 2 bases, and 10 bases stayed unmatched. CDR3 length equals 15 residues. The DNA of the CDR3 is TGTGCCATCAGCAGACTAGCTGGTGAGACCTACGAGCAGTACTTC. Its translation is CAISRLAGETYEQYF.

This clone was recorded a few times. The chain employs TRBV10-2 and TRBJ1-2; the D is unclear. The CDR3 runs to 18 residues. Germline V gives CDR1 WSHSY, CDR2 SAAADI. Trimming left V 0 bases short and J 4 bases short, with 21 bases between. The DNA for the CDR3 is TGCGCCAGCAGTGAGTCGACTCGGGGAACCGAGGAGCGCTATGGCTACACCTTC. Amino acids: CASSESTRGTEERYGYTF.

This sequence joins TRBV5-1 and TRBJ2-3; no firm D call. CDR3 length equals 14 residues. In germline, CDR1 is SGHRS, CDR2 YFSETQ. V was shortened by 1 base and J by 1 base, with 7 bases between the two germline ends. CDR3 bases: TGCGCCAGCAGCTTGAACTACCGCACAGATACGCAGTATTTT. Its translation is CASSLNYRTDTQYF.

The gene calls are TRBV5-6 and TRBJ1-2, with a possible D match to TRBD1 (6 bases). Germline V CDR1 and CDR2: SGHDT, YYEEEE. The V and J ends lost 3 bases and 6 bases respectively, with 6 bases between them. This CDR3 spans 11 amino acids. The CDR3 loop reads CASSSGDGYTF. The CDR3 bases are TGTGCCAGCAGCTCAGGGGATGGCTACACCTTC.